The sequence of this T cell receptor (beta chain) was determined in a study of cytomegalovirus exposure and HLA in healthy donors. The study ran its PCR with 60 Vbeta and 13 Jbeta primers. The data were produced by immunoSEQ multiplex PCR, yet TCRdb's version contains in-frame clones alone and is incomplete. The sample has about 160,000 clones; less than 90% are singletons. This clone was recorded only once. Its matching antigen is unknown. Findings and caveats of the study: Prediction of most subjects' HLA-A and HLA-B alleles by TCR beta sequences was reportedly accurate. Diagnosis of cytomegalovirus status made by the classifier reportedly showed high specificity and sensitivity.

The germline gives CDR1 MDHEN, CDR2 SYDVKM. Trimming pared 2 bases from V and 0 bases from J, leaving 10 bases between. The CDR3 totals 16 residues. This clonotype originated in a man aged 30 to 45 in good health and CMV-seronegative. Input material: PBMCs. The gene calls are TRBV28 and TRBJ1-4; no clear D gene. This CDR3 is CASSLDIRTTNEKLFF. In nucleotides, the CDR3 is TGTGCCAGCAGTTTAGACATCAGAACAACTAATGAAAAACTGTTTTTT.